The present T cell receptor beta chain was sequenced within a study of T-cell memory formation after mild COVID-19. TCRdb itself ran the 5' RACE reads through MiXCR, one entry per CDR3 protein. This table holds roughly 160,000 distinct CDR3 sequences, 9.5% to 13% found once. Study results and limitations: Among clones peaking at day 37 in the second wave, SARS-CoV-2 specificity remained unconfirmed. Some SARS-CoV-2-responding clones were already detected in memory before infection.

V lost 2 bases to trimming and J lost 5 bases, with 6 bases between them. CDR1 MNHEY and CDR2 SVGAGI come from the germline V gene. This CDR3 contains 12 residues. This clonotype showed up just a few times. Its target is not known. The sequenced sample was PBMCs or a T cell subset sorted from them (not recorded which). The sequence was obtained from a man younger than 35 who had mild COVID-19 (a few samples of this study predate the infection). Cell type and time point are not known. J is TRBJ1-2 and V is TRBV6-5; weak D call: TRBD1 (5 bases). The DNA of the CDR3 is TGTGCCAGCAGTTACACAGGATATGGCTACACCTTC. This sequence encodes CASSYTGYGYTF.